Given below is one TCR beta chain in context. Evenly divided among several immunoSEQ plates was the genomic DNA of each subset. The table came from immunoSEQ multiplex PCR; TCRdb's copy has only in-frame clones and leaves some out. Among hundreds of thousands of clones listed, over 65% were seen once. The CDR3 is 17 amino acids. V shed 2 bases and J 3 bases; nucleotides not matched to a gene: 11. The germline CDR1 and CDR2 sequences are KGHSH and LQKENI. This sample was taken from a study of shared clonotypes between healthy human individuals. Study-wide context: CD4 naive and CD4 memory each took three plates per donor, while CD8 naive took two and CD8 memory one.

Sequencing used memory CD4+ T cells sorted from blood. The subset was: CD45RA-negative fraction. This clonotype was obtained from a woman in her thirties in good health. V gene TRBV18 combines with J gene TRBJ2-7, with 9 bases lining up with TRBD2. The CDR3 region is CASSPNQLGSGSYEQYF. The CDR3, as DNA: TGTGCCAGCTCACCAAACCAGTTGGGTAGCGGGAGCTACGAGCAGTACTTC.